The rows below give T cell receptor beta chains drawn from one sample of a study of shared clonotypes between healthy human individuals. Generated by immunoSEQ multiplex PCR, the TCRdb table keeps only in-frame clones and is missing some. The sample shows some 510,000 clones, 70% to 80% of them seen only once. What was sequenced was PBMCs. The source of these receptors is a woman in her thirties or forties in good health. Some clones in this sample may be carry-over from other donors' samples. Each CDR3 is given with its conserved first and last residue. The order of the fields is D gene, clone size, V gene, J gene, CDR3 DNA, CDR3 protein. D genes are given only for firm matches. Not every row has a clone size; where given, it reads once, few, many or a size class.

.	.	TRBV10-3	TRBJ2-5	TGTGCCATCAGTGATAGGCAGGGGAGGTTAGAGACCCAGTACTTC	CAISDRQGRLETQYF
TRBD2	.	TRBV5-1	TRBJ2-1	TGCGCCAGCAGCTTGGAGCGGGAAGGGTTTGATGAGCAGTTCTTC	CASSLEREGFDEQFF
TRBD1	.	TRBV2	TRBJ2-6	TGTGCCAGCACCGGGACAGGACCCTCTGGGGCCAACGTCCTGACTTTC	CASTGTGPSGANVLTF
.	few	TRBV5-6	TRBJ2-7	TGTGCCAGCACCCAGATAGGCCGCTACGAGCAGTACTTC	CASTQIGRYEQYF
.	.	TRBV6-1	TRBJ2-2	TGTGCCAGCAGTGAGACCCTTGCAGCGGGGGAGCTGTTTTTT	CASSETLAAGELFF
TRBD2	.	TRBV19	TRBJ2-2	TGTGCCAGTAGTATAGGAACTAGCGGGCTGGTGGAGCTGTTTTTT	CASSIGTSGLVELFF
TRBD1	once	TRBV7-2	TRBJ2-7	TGTGCCAGCAGCTTGGACAGGGATTCCTACGAGCAGTACTTC	CASSLDRDSYEQYF
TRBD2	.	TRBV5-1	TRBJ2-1	TGCGCCAGCAGCCCTCCCGGACTAGCGGGAGGAAGGAATGAGCAGTTCTTC	CASSPPGLAGGRNEQFF
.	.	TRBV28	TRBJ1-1	TGTGCCAGCAGTTTAATCGCCACTGAAGCTTTCTTT	CASSLIATEAFF
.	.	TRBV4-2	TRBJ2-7	TGTGCCAGCAGCCAAGTGTACGGGACCTACGAGCAGTACTTC	CASSQVYGTYEQYF
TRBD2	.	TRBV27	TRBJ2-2	TGTGCCAGCAGTGTCCTTACTAGCGGGAGGGTGAACACCGGGGAGCTGTTTTTT	CASSVLTSGRVNTGELFF
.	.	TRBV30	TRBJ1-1	TGTGCCCACGGCAGGGTTTGGGCTTTCTTT	CAHGRVWAFF
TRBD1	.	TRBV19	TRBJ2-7	TGTGCCAGTAGTATCGGAACCGGGACAGCCTTCTACGAGCAGTACTTC	CASSIGTGTAFYEQYF
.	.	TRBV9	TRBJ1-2	TGTGCCAGCAGCCCACCCGGGACTAACTATGGCTACACCTTC	CASSPPGTNYGYTF
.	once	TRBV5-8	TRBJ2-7	TGTGCCAGCAGCTTGTCGGGCTTCTACGAGCAGTACTTC	CASSLSGFYEQYF
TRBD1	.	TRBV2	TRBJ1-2	TGTGCCAGCAGTGCGGACAGGGGTCGCTATGGCTACACCTTC	CASSADRGRYGYTF
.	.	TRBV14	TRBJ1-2	TGTGCCAGCGCTGGCAGCATCAACTATGGCTACACCTTC	CASAGSINYGYTF
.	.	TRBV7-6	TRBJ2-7	TGTGCCAGCAGCCCGGCGGCTAGCCCATCCGAGCAGTACTTC	CASSPAASPSEQYF
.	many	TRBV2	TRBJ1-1	TGTGCCAGCAGTCCTCGGACGGGGAACACTGAAGCTTTCTTT	CASSPRTGNTEAFF
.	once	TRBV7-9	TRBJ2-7	TGTGCCAGCAGCTTAGTTCCCTACGAGCAGTACTTC	CASSLVPYEQYF
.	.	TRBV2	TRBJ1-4	TGTGCCAGCAGCCTACACAGGGAAACTAATGAAAAACTGTTTTTT	CASSLHRETNEKLFF
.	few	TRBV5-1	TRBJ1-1	TGCGCCAGCAGCTTGGGCGGCGGATTGTTTACAGAAGCTTTCTTT	CASSLGGGLFTEAFF
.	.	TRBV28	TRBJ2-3	TGTGCCAGCAGTGACGGACTTTTCACAGATACGCAGTATTTT	CASSDGLFTDTQYF
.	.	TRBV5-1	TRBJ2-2	TGCGCCAGCAGCCTCGACACCGGGGAGCTGTTTTTT	CASSLDTGELFF
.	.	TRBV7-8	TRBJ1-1	TGTGCCAGCAGCTTAGCGCTTGGGTGGCAGACGAACACTGAAGCTTTCTTT	CASSLALGWQTNTEAFF
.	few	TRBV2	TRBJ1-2	TGTGCCAGCGGGCTACTCGCAGGGGAAGAGGGCTACACCTTC	CASGLLAGEEGYTF
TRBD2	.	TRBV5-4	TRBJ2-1	TGTGCCAGCAGCTTGACTAGCGGGGTCTACAATGAGCAGTTCTTC	CASSLTSGVYNEQFF
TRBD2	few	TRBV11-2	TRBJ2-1	TGTGCCAGCAGGGAGTGGGGGAGGGACAATGAGCAGTTCTTC	CASREWGRDNEQFF
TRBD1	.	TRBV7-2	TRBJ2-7	TGTGCCAGCAGCCCATCCGGGACAGGGGGGCGCGAGCAGTACTTC	CASSPSGTGGREQYF
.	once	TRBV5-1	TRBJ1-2	TGCGCCAGCAGCCCCGGCGGCACCGTTGGGGGCTATGGCTACACCTTC	CASSPGGTVGGYGYTF
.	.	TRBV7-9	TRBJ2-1	TGTGCCAGCAGACCTAATAAAATGCAAACTGAGCAGTTCTTC	CASRPNKMQTEQFF
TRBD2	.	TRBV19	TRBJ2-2	TGTGCCAGTAGTACCCGCCTCGGACTAGCGGGAGGAGGGACCGGGGAGCTGTTTTTT	CASSTRLGLAGGGTGELFF
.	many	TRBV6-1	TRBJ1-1	TGTGCCAGCAGTGAAGCGGGGGGGGGTGCGACTGAAGCTTTCTTT	CASSEAGGGATEAFF
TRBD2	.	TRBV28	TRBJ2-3	TGTGCCAGCAGTAAAGCGGGAGGGCCCTCAGATACGCAGTATTTT	CASSKAGGPSDTQYF
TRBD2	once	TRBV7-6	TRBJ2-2	TGTGCCAGCAGCTTATCTTGGACTAGCGGAGGGGAGCTGTTTTTT	CASSLSWTSGGELFF
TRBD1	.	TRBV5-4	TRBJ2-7	TGTGCCAGTTACAACAGGGGGACCTACGAGCAGTACTTC	CASYNRGTYEQYF
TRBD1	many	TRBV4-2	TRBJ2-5	TGTGCCAGCAGCCAAGGGGACAGGGATGAGACCCAGTACTTC	CASSQGDRDETQYF
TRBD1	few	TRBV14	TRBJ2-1	TGTGCCAGCAGCCAAGCGGGGGACAGGGCTAGCAATGAGCAGTTCTTC	CASSQAGDRASNEQFF
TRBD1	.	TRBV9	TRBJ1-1	TGTGCCAGCAGCGTACGGGACAGCTACACTGAAGCTTTCTTT	CASSVRDSYTEAFF
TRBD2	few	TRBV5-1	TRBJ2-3	TGCGCCAGCAGCGAGGGACTAGCGGGGAGCACAGATACGCAGTATTTT	CASSEGLAGSTDTQYF
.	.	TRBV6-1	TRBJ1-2	TGTGCCAGCAGTGAACGTGGACCCCTGGCCTATGGCTACACCTTC	CASSERGPLAYGYTF
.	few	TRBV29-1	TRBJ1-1	TGCAGCGTCAGTACCAACACTGAAGCTTTCTTT	CSVSTNTEAFF
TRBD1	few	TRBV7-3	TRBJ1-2	TGTGCCAGCAGGAAACTCGGGGACAGCGAGGACTATGGCTACACCTTC	CASRKLGDSEDYGYTF
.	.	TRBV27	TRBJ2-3	TGTGCCAGCAGTCTAGGGCGGCGGTCCGATACGCAGTATTTT	CASSLGRRSDTQYF
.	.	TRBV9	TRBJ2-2	TGTGCCAGAGGGGAGTCCTTCACCGGGGAGCTGTTTTTT	CARGESFTGELFF
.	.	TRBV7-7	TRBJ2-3	TGTGCCAGCAGCTTAGATGGCACAGATACGCAGTATTTT	CASSLDGTDTQYF
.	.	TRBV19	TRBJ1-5	TGTGCCAGTAGTCCTCCGGGACCCCACGTTAAAAGCAATCAGCCCCAGCATTTT	CASSPPGPHVKSNQPQHF
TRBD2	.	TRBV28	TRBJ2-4	TGTGCCAGCAGTTCCCCCCACGAGTACGGGGAGGGGAAAAACATTCAGTACTTC	CASSSPHEYGEGKNIQYF
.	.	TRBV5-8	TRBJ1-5	TGTGCCAGCAGCGTACCAGCCTGGAATCAGCCCCAGCATTTT	CASSVPAWNQPQHF
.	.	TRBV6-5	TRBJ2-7	TGTGCCAGCAACGGCTACGAAAACTACGAGCAGTACTTC	CASNGYENYEQYF
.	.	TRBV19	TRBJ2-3	TGTGCCAGTAGTATAGTAGGACAGCCCAAAGATACGCAGTATTTT	CASSIVGQPKDTQYF
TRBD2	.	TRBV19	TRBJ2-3	TGTGCCAGTTCGACTTCAGCGGGAACCCGCACAGATACGCAGTATTTT	CASSTSAGTRTDTQYF
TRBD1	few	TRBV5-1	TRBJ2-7	TGCGCCAGCAGTTCGACAGGGGCTAACTACGAGCAGTACTTC	CASSSTGANYEQYF
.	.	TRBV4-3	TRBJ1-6	TGCGCCAGCAGCCAAGGGGGGGGGACCTCCTATAATTCACCCCTCCACTTT	CASSQGGGTSYNSPLHF
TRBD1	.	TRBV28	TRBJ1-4	TGTGCCAGCAGTTCAGGACAGGGGCTTGAAAAACTGTTTTTT	CASSSGQGLEKLFF
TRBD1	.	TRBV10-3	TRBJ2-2	TGTGCCACCGGACAGGGAGCGAACACCGGGGAGCTGTTTTTT	CATGQGANTGELFF
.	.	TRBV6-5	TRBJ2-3	TGTGCCAGCAGTTACTCTTGGGGGGCAGATACGCAGTATTTT	CASSYSWGADTQYF
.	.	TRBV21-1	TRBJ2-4	TGTGCCAGCAACTCAGTTTTAGCCAAAAACATTCAGTACTTC	CASNSVLAKNIQYF
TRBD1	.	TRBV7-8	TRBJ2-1	TGTGCCAGCAGCTTAAGGGTGACAGGGAAGTTCTTC	CASSLRVTGKFF
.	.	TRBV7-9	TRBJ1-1	TGTGCCAGCAGCCAAAGGAGTGCTGAAGCTTTCTTT	CASSQRSAEAFF